Shown below are 20 T cell receptor beta chains from a single sample sequenced in a study of regulatory T cells in long-lasting Graves disease. Researchers made TCR beta libraries by using iRepertoire HTBI primers and running Arm-PCR on CDR3 regions. One entry per CDR3 protein results from TCRdb running MiXCR on the multiplex PCR reads. The sample contains approximately 350,000 distinct CDR3 sequences, about 12% of which appear only once. This sample's time point: newly diagnosed GD, antithyroid drugs for less than 3 months. PBMCs were the source of the RNA used for TCR sequencing. The same sample was also used in a study of T cells in Graves' hyperthyroidism and ophthalmopathy.

The sample consisted of peripheral blood mononuclear cells (PBMCs), taken at new diagnosis, from a patient treated with antithyroid drugs. The receptors originated from a woman younger than 35 with Graves disease.

By share, this clonotype ranks as medium-sized. V and J are TRBV27 and TRBJ2-1; D gene ambiguous. CDR3 length: 14 amino acids. The V and J ends lost 2 bases and 2 bases respectively, with 7 bases between them. Germline V CDR1 and CDR2: MNHEY, SMNVEV (reference sequence). CDR3 sequence (DNA): TGTGCCAGCAGTTTACGGCTGGCCTACAATGAGCAGTTCTTC. Translating it yields CASSLRLAYNEQFF.

The rearrangement uses TRBV5-4 and TRBJ1-2; D might be TRBD1 (5 bases). CDR3 size: 15 residues. Per the germline V gene, CDR1 is SGHNT and CDR2 is YYREEE (reference sequence). V was clipped by 4 bases and J by 5 bases, with 18 bases between them. The CDR3 reads CASSRVGTEGYGYTF. The CDR3 DNA reads TGTGCCAGCAGCCGAGTAGGGACCGAAGGTTATGGCTACACCTTC. Full variable domain (outside the CDR3, taken from reference TRBV5-4 and TRBJ1-2): ETGVTQSPTHLIKTRGQQVTLRCSSQSGHNTVSWYQQALGQGPQFIFQYYREEENGRGNFPPRFSGLQFPNYSSELNVNALELDDSALYLCASSRVGTEGYGYTFGSGTRLTVV.

Ten or more counts support this clonotype. The chain combines TRBV11-2 with TRBJ2-1; possibly TRBD1 or TRBD2 for D (5 bases each). This CDR3 region has 15 residues. CDR1 is SGHAT and CDR2 is FQNNGV in the germline V gene. V was trimmed by 8 bases and J by 2 bases, leaving 16 bases between them. This CDR3 is CASLGRGLAYNEQFF. For the CDR3, the DNA is TGTGCCAGCTTGGGACGCGGCCTTGCCTACAATGAGCAGTTCTTC.

V and J are TRBV19 and TRBJ2-7; a weak D match, TRBD1 (7 bases). Germline CDR1 LNHDA, CDR2 SQIVND (reference sequence). Trimming removed 9 bases from V and 1 base from J, with 19 bases in between. This CDR3 contains 15 residues. CDR3 DNA sequence: TGTGCCAGCCGACGGACAGGCGGACTATCCTACGAGCAGTACGTC. Translation: CASRRTGGLSYEQYV.

This clonotype was recorded a few times. The chain carries TRBV5-1 and TRBJ2-7; 8 bases fit TRBD1. CDR1 is SGHRS and CDR2 is YFSETQ in the germline V gene. The CDR3 totals 13 residues. V trimming: 1 base; J trimming: 6 bases; junction bases outside the gene matches: 3. CDR3 in amino acids: CASSLNRGSEQYV. DNA of the CDR3: TGCGCCAGCAGCTTGAACAGGGGGAGCGAGCAGTACGTC.

This clonotype came up many times. The gene calls are TRBV6-1 and TRBJ1-3, with D perhaps matching TRBD1 (6 bases). The CDR3 consists of 16 residues. Germline V gene data show CDR1 as MNHNS and CDR2 as SASEGT. V was clipped by 3 bases and J by 4 bases, with 16 bases between them. The CDR3 nucleotides are TGTGCCAGCAGTGAGGTCCGGGACATTGCAGGAAACACCATATATTTT. This codes for CASSEVRDIAGNTIYF.

This chain uses TRBV6-2 or TRBV6-3 with TRBJ2-2; D possibly corresponds to TRBD1 (6 bases). Looked up from germline, CDR1 is MNHEY and CDR2 is SVGEGT. The CDR3 covers 15 residues. Trimming stripped 6 bases from V and 0 bases from J, with 11 bases between. CDR3 loop: CASRPRGANTGELFF. The DNA of the CDR3 is TGTGCCAGCAGACCCAGGGGAGCGAACACCGGGGAGCTGTTTTTT.

This clonotype occurred many times. J is TRBJ2-1 and V is TRBV12-3 or TRBV12-4; D not certain. The CDR3 spans 15 residues. Trimming removed 2 bases at V and 3 bases at J, with 11 bases between. CDR3 nucleotide sequence: TGTGCCAGCAGTTTAAGGGTCAGCCTCTACAATGAGCAGTTCTTC. It encodes CASSLRVSLYNEQFF.

The chain employs TRBV6-1 and TRBJ2-7; 7 bases line up with TRBD1. Looked up from germline, CDR1 is MNHNS and CDR2 is SASEGT. The V and J ends lost 4 bases and 1 base, in that order; junction bases with no gene match: 7. The CDR3 runs to 15 residues. The CDR3 reads CASSASGQVSYEQYF. In DNA form, the CDR3 reads TGTGCCAGCAGTGCGAGTGGACAGGTTTCCTACGAGCAGTACTTC.

This clonotype was seen ten or more times. The V call is TRBV28, the J call TRBJ1-2; 7 bases fit TRBD1. This CDR3 comprises 16 residues. CDR1 is MDHEN, CDR2 SYDVKM, per germline. Losses at the gene ends were 2 bases for V and 3 bases for J; bases not matched to a gene: 9. This CDR3 is CASSLIGWQGDYGYTF. The CDR3 DNA sequence: TGTGCCAGCAGTTTAATCGGTTGGCAGGGGGACTATGGCTACACCTTC.

The sample holds many counts of this clonotype. The chain combines TRBV7-9 with TRBJ2-3; possibly TRBD2 for D (5 bases). CDR1 is SEHNR and CDR2 is FQNEAQ in the germline V gene (reference sequence). The V gene lost 5 bases and the J gene lost 1 base, with 10 bases spanning the gap. The CDR3 has 14 amino acids. CDR3 amino acids: CASSLPRGTDTQYF. The CDR3 nucleotides read TGTGCCAGCAGCCTACCGAGGGGCACAGATACGCAGTATTTT.

This chain joins TRBV2 and TRBJ2-5, with unresolved D. CDR3 length: 15 residues. Trimming took 8 bases from V and 5 from J, leaving 21 bases between them. The germline gives CDR1 SNHLY, CDR2 FYNNEI. This chain's CDR3 is CASRPDFYSGETQYF. CDR3 nucleotides: TGTGCCAGCCGGCCAGACTTTTACTCTGGGGAGACCCAGTACTTC. The full variable domain, in which reference TRBV2 and TRBJ2-5 provide the parts outside the CDR3, is EPEVTQTPSHQVTQMGQEVILRCVPISNHLYFYWYRQILGQKVEFLVSFYNNEISEKSEIFDDQFSVERPDGSNFTLKIRSTKLEDSAMYFCASRPDFYSGETQYFGPGTRLLVL.

The CDR3 nucleotides read TGTGCCAGCAGGAGGCAATCCTACAATGAGCAGTTCTTC. Residues: CASRRQSYNEQFF. The J gene is TRBJ2-1, the V gene TRBV28, with D uncertain. CDR1 is MDHEN and CDR2 is SYDVKM in the germline V gene. Trimming stripped 6 bases from V and 1 base from J, with 7 bases between. The CDR3 is made up of 13 amino acids. Filled out from reference TRBV28 and TRBJ2-1, the complete variable domain reads DVKVTQSSRYLVKRTGEKVFLECVQDMDHENMFWYRQDPGLGLRLIYFSYDVKMKEKGDIPEGYSVSREKKERFSLILESASTNQTSMYLCASRRQSYNEQFFGPGTRLTVL.

This clonotype was seen only a few times. The chain joins TRBV5-5 to TRBJ2-7, with D uncertain. Looked up from germline, CDR1 is SGHKS and CDR2 is YYEKEE (reference sequence). V dropped 4 bases and J dropped 5 bases, with 13 bases sitting between them. The CDR3 runs to 13 residues. This CDR3 reads CASSVSPADEQYV. DNA of the CDR3: TGTGCCAGCAGCGTGAGCCCGGCGGACGAGCAGTACGTC.

This clonotype was seen repeatedly, ten times or more. This sequence joins TRBV6-5 and TRBJ1-2, with unresolved D. Germline V gene lookup returns CDR1 MNHEY and CDR2 SVGAGI. The CDR3 consists of 15 residues. Trimming removed 4 bases from V and 8 bases from J, with 20 bases in between. CDR3 region: CASSFGVDRFEGYTF. In nucleotides, the CDR3 is TGTGCCAGCAGTTTTGGGGTAGACCGCTTCGAGGGCTACACCTTC.

The sample holds a few counts of this clonotype. The chain has TRBV5-5 and TRBJ1-5, with 8 nucleotides matching TRBD1. Per germline, CDR1 SGHKS and CDR2 YYEKEE (reference sequence). CDR3 length: 17 residues. J lost 0 bases, V lost 3 bases, and 8 bases had no gene match. In DNA form, the CDR3 reads TGTGCCAGCAGCTGGACAGGGAGAAGAGGTAGCAATCAGCCCCAGCATTTT. The encoded protein is CASSWTGRRGSNQPQHF.

This clonotype has ten or more counts. This chain uses TRBV12-3 or TRBV12-4 with TRBJ1-2, with D hard to call. The V gene lost 7 bases and the J gene lost 2 bases, with 14 bases spanning the gap. This CDR3 region has 14 residues. The CDR3 protein is CASTNPTENYGYTF. In DNA, the CDR3 is TGTGCCAGCACTAACCCCACAGAGAACTATGGCTACACCTTC.

This clonotype turned up a few times. V and J are TRBV6-1 and TRBJ1-2; tentative D call: TRBD1 (5 bases). The length of the CDR3 is 16 residues. Germline values: CDR1 MNHNS, CDR2 SASEGT. Between the trimmed V and J ends, which lost 6 bases and 1 base, there was a span of 18 bases. CDR3 DNA sequence: TGTGCCAGCAGGCAATATATGGACACCGTTAACTATGGCTACACCTTC. This gives the protein CASRQYMDTVNYGYTF.

This clonotype was observed at least ten times. V and J are TRBV29-1 and TRBJ2-2; 7 nucleotides line up with TRBD1. CDR1 and CDR2 from the germline V gene are SQVTM and ANQGSEA. The CDR3 covers 14 residues. With 7 bases clipped from V and 4 bases from J, the junction kept 9 bases outside the gene matches. This chain's CDR3 is CSAHGTAVTGELFF. The CDR3 region has the DNA TGCAGCGCTCACGGGACAGCTGTCACCGGGGAGCTGTTTTTT.

This clonotype occurred a few times. V and J are TRBV24-1 and TRBJ2-5; 8 bases map to TRBD2. With V trimmed by 4 bases and J by 4 bases, 13 bases remained unmatched. CDR1 and CDR2 (germline): KGHDR, SFDVKD. The CDR3 covers 17 residues. CDR3 in amino acids: CATSEPPGLGQGETQYF. The DNA for the CDR3 is TGTGCCACCAGTGAACCTCCGGGACTAGGACAAGGAGAGACCCAGTACTTC.